This T cell receptor beta chain was profiled in a study of cytomegalovirus exposure and HLA in healthy donors. Overall study findings and caveats: TCR association rates varied by HLA locus in a later analysis, with DRB1 highest and HLA-C lowest. A later analysis associated 15,000 or so TCR beta sequences with HLA alleles at a 0.05 false discovery rate.

Germline loops: CDR1 SGDLS, CDR2 YYNGEE. The V gene lost 3 bases and the J gene lost 5 bases, with 11 bases spanning the gap. This CDR3 contains 13 residues. 13 Jbeta primers and 60 Vbeta primers were used for the PCR. Some clones are missing from TCRdb's copy, which holds only in-frame ones; the method was immunoSEQ multiplex PCR. The top ten hold less than 2% of the sample, which has 150,000 to 250,000 clones, 70% to 80% seen once. A word on this clone: Its specificity is unknown.

V gene TRBV9 combines with J gene TRBJ2-5; perhaps TRBD2 as D (6 bases). This clonotype was obtained from a girl aged 5 to 17 in good health and CMV-seropositive. Sequenced: PBMCs. The CDR3 here is CASSGGEWETQYF. CDR3 coding DNA: TGTGCCAGCAGCGGGGGGGAGTGGGAGACCCAGTACTTC.